This is a list of T cell receptor beta chains from one sample in a study of blood T cell repertoires in COVID-19. Some clones are missing from TCRdb's copy, which holds only in-frame ones; the method was immunoSEQ multiplex PCR. The sample holds about 42,000 clones, 85% seen once. Sequenced input: peripheral blood. Every receptor here comes from a man in his fifties or sixties with active COVID-19. CDR3s leave out the opening cysteine and the closing phenylalanine or tryptophan. The order of the fields is V gene, D gene, CDR3 length, J gene, CDR3 protein. A D gene is named only where the DNA matches it firmly.

V: TRBV19; D: TRBD1; length: 16; J: TRBJ2-5; CDR3: ASSPARTGTTRVETQY
V: TRBV7-9; D: .; length: 11; J: TRBJ1-2; CDR3: ASSFQGSVGYT
V: TRBV24-1; D: TRBD1; length: 12; J: TRBJ2-7; CDR3: ATSAQGELYEQY
V: TRBV7-2; D: TRBD2; length: 12; J: TRBJ2-7; CDR3: ASSLASGGVEQY
V: TRBV7-9; D: .; length: 15; J: TRBJ2-5; CDR3: ASSSPLVWELGETQY
V: TRBV5-1; D: .; length: 13; J: TRBJ2-6; CDR3: ASSLGHSGANVLT
V: TRBV7-3; D: .; length: 11; J: TRBJ2-3; CDR3: ASSFAGTPWQY
V: TRBV3-1/TRBV3-2; D: TRBD2; length: 11; J: TRBJ2-7; CDR3: ASSPRLAGEQY
V: TRBV29-1; D: .; length: 12; J: TRBJ1-5; CDR3: SVPTGSGNQPQH
V: TRBV18; D: .; length: 14; J: TRBJ1-2; CDR3: ASSPRRTDSNYGYT
V: TRBV6-2/TRBV6-3; D: TRBD1; length: 13; J: TRBJ1-5; CDR3: ASSATGVSNQPQH
V: TRBV18; D: .; length: 10; J: TRBJ1-2; CDR3: ASSNSNYGYT
V: TRBV7-2; D: .; length: 11; J: TRBJ1-1; CDR3: ASSLEGGTEAF
V: TRBV2; D: TRBD1; length: 13; J: TRBJ1-6; CDR3: ASREIQGAGSPLH
V: TRBV7-2; D: .; length: 12; J: TRBJ2-7; CDR3: ASSADRDAYEQY
V: TRBV5-4; D: .; length: 11; J: TRBJ1-4; CDR3: ASSLQVNEKLF
V: TRBV7-3; D: .; length: 13; J: TRBJ1-1; CDR3: ASSLTLDRNTEAF
V: TRBV23-1; D: TRBD2; length: 16; J: TRBJ2-1; CDR3: ASSQIFWREGSYNEQF
V: TRBV18; D: .; length: 12; J: TRBJ2-5; CDR3: ASSPILARETQY
V: TRBV5-1; D: .; length: 12; J: TRBJ2-7; CDR3: ASSLGGTADEQY